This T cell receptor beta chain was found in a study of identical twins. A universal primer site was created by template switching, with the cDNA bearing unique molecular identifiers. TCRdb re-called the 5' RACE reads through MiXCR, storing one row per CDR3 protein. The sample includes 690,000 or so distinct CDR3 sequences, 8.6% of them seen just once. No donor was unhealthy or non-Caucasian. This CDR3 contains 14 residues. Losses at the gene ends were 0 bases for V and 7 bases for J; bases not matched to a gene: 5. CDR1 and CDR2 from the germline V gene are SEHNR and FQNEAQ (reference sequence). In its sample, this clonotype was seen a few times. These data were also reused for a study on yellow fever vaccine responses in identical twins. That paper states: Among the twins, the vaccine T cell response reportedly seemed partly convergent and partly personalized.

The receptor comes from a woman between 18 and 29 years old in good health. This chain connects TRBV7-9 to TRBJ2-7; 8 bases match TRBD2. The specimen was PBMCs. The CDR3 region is CASSLAGTSKEQYF. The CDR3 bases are TGTGCCAGCAGCTTAGCAGGGACTAGTAAGGAGCAGTACTTC.